The rows below give T cell receptor beta chains drawn from one sample of a study of OX40 agonist ivuxolimab in advanced cancers. Assay used: immunoSEQ multiplex PCR; TCRdb lists only in-frame clones, some missing. This sample has 30,000 or so clones, with 80% to 85% found just once. Sequenced material: CD4+ or CD8+ T cells sorted from blood, taken in a trial of the OX40 agonist ivuxolimab. The receptors were gathered from an adult with an advanced solid tumor such as melanoma, head and neck, liver or kidney cancer. The CDR3 runs from the conserved cysteine through the conserved F or W. D genes are given only for firm matches. Expanded clones are given a class, and other clones once, few, many or no size at all.

clone_size: -; j_call: TRBJ1-6; v_call: TRBV5-4; cdr3_length: 18; d_call: TRBD1; cdr3_aa: CASSWGGTGSSYNSPLHF; cdr3_nt: TGTGCCAGCAGCTGGGGAGGGACAGGGAGCTCCTATAATTCACCCCTCCACTTT
clone_size: -; j_call: TRBJ2-7; v_call: TRBV2; cdr3_length: 13; d_call: TRBD1; cdr3_aa: CASTGWTGDEQYF; cdr3_nt: TGTGCCAGCACCGGATGGACAGGGGACGAGCAGTACTTC
clone_size: -; j_call: TRBJ1-1; v_call: TRBV11-3; cdr3_length: 12; d_call: -; cdr3_aa: CASSGLNTEAFF; cdr3_nt: TGTGCCAGCAGCGGGTTGAACACTGAAGCTTTCTTT
clone_size: -; j_call: TRBJ1-5; v_call: TRBV19; cdr3_length: 15; d_call: TRBD1; cdr3_aa: CASNPMGQGGQPQHF; cdr3_nt: TGTGCCAGTAACCCCATGGGACAGGGGGGTCAGCCCCAGCATTTT
clone_size: -; j_call: TRBJ2-3; v_call: TRBV9; cdr3_length: 13; d_call: -; cdr3_aa: CASSVDVTDTQYF; cdr3_nt: TGTGCCAGCAGCGTAGATGTCACAGATACGCAGTATTTT
clone_size: -; j_call: TRBJ1-1; v_call: TRBV21-1; cdr3_length: 16; d_call: -; cdr3_aa: CASSKAKTGGMVEAFF; cdr3_nt: TGTGCCAGCAGCAAAGCGAAGACAGGGGGAATGGTTGAAGCTTTCTTT
clone_size: few; j_call: TRBJ2-1; v_call: TRBV7-2; cdr3_length: 16; d_call: -; cdr3_aa: CASSSGLLGSYNEQFF; cdr3_nt: TGTGCCAGCAGCTCGGGACTTTTGGGGTCCTACAATGAGCAGTTCTTC
clone_size: -; j_call: TRBJ2-2; v_call: TRBV5-1; cdr3_length: 15; d_call: -; cdr3_aa: CASSLSQENTGELFF; cdr3_nt: TGCGCCAGCAGCTTATCACAGGAGAACACCGGGGAGCTGTTTTTT
clone_size: -; j_call: TRBJ2-3; v_call: TRBV9; cdr3_length: 14; d_call: -; cdr3_aa: CASSVLERTDTQYF; cdr3_nt: TGTGCCAGCAGCGTACTCGAACGCACAGATACGCAGTATTTT
clone_size: -; j_call: TRBJ2-2; v_call: TRBV5-4; cdr3_length: 17; d_call: -; cdr3_aa: CASRELGRGAGTGELFF; cdr3_nt: TGTGCCAGCAGAGAATTGGGGCGGGGAGCGGGCACCGGGGAGCTGTTTTTT
clone_size: -; j_call: TRBJ2-1; v_call: TRBV1; cdr3_length: 22; d_call: -; cdr3_aa: CTSSLEELTWTSGGCSYNEQFF; cdr3_nt: TGCACCAGCAGCCTAGAGGAATTGACATGGACTAGCGGGGGGTGCTCCTACAATGAGCAGTTCTTC
clone_size: once; j_call: TRBJ2-3; v_call: TRBV5-6; cdr3_length: 15; d_call: -; cdr3_aa: CASSLISRRADTQYF; cdr3_nt: TGTGCCAGCAGCTTGATTTCTAGACGGGCAGATACGCAGTATTTT
clone_size: -; j_call: TRBJ2-1; v_call: TRBV12-5; cdr3_length: 13; d_call: TRBD2; cdr3_aa: CASGSSGERRQFF; cdr3_nt: TGTGCTAGTGGTTCTAGCGGGGAGAGGAGGCAGTTCTTC
clone_size: -; j_call: TRBJ2-7; v_call: TRBV15; cdr3_length: 14; d_call: -; cdr3_aa: CATSSDTAQRRQYF; cdr3_nt: TGTGCCACCAGCAGTGACACGGCACAACGGCGGCAGTACTTC
clone_size: few; j_call: TRBJ2-2; v_call: TRBV6-5; cdr3_length: 14; d_call: -; cdr3_aa: CASSRTANTGELFF; cdr3_nt: TGTGCCAGCAGTCGGACAGCGAACACCGGGGAGCTGTTTTTT
clone_size: -; j_call: TRBJ1-2; v_call: TRBV5-4; cdr3_length: 12; d_call: -; cdr3_aa: CASSADNYGYTF; cdr3_nt: TGTGCCAGCAGCGCGGACAACTATGGCTACACCTTC
clone_size: -; j_call: TRBJ1-1; v_call: TRBV5-1; cdr3_length: 16; d_call: TRBD1; cdr3_aa: CASSPEPTGLNTEAFF; cdr3_nt: TGCGCCAGCAGCCCGGAACCGACAGGGCTGAACACTGAAGCTTTCTTT
clone_size: -; j_call: TRBJ1-5; v_call: TRBV2; cdr3_length: 16; d_call: -; cdr3_aa: CASSQRTANSNQPQHF; cdr3_nt: TGTGCCAGCAGTCAAAGGACAGCAAATAGCAATCAGCCCCAGCATTTT
clone_size: -; j_call: TRBJ2-1; v_call: TRBV18; cdr3_length: 13; d_call: -; cdr3_aa: CASSPGGSNEQFF; cdr3_nt: TGTGCCAGCTCACCTGGGGGCAGCAATGAGCAGTTCTTC
clone_size: -; j_call: TRBJ1-5; v_call: TRBV19; cdr3_length: 20; d_call: -; cdr3_aa: CASRPRGTTRRVYSNQPQHF; cdr3_nt: TGTGCCAGTAGACCCAGAGGGACAACAAGGAGGGTTTATAGCAATCAGCCCCAGCATTTT
clone_size: once; j_call: TRBJ2-1; v_call: TRBV5-6; cdr3_length: 18; d_call: TRBD2; cdr3_aa: CASSLPPILAGGFYEQFF; cdr3_nt: TGTGCCAGCAGCTTGCCACCTATTCTAGCGGGGGGTTTCTATGAGCAGTTCTTC
clone_size: -; j_call: TRBJ2-1; v_call: TRBV6-1; cdr3_length: 12; d_call: -; cdr3_aa: CASRGQLSEQFF; cdr3_nt: TGTGCCAGCAGAGGACAGCTATCCGAGCAGTTCTTC
clone_size: -; j_call: TRBJ2-7; v_call: TRBV7-6; cdr3_length: 13; d_call: -; cdr3_aa: CASSHRRGYEQYF; cdr3_nt: TGTGCCAGCAGCCACAGACGAGGCTACGAGCAGTACTTC
clone_size: -; j_call: TRBJ1-5; v_call: TRBV7-6; cdr3_length: 13; d_call: -; cdr3_aa: CASSRYSNQPQHF; cdr3_nt: TGTGCCAGCAGCAGGTATAGCAATCAGCCCCAGCATTTT
clone_size: once; j_call: TRBJ2-5; v_call: TRBV5-1; cdr3_length: 14; d_call: -; cdr3_aa: CASSQGTAWETQYF; cdr3_nt: TGCGCCAGCAGCCAAGGGACGGCCTGGGAGACCCAGTACTTC
clone_size: -; j_call: TRBJ2-1; v_call: TRBV9; cdr3_length: 15; d_call: -; cdr3_aa: CASSFTGTSYNEQFF; cdr3_nt: TGTGCCAGCAGCTTTACCGGGACAAGCTACAATGAGCAGTTCTTC
clone_size: -; j_call: TRBJ2-5; v_call: TRBV4-2; cdr3_length: 16; d_call: -; cdr3_aa: CASSQEAGRREETQYF; cdr3_nt: TGTGCCAGCAGCCAAGAGGCGGGGCGCAGGGAAGAGACCCAGTACTTC
clone_size: -; j_call: TRBJ1-2; v_call: TRBV4-1; cdr3_length: 15; d_call: -; cdr3_aa: CASSQDATANYGYTF; cdr3_nt: TGCGCCAGCAGCCAAGATGCGACGGCGAACTATGGCTACACCTTC
clone_size: -; j_call: TRBJ2-7; v_call: TRBV11-2; cdr3_length: 16; d_call: TRBD1; cdr3_aa: CASSPIKRQGAYEQYF; cdr3_nt: TGTGCCAGCAGCCCCATAAAGAGACAGGGCGCCTACGAGCAGTACTTC
clone_size: -; j_call: TRBJ1-6; v_call: TRBV10-3; cdr3_length: 13; d_call: -; cdr3_aa: CAIRDLVSSPLHF; cdr3_nt: TGTGCCATCCGGGACCTGGTATCTTCACCCCTCCACTTT
clone_size: -; j_call: TRBJ2-1; v_call: TRBV5-1; cdr3_length: 13; d_call: -; cdr3_aa: CASSLVLYNEQFF; cdr3_nt: TGCGCCAGCAGCTTGGTACTATACAATGAGCAGTTCTTC
clone_size: -; j_call: TRBJ2-1; v_call: TRBV6-5; cdr3_length: 15; d_call: -; cdr3_aa: CASSGGPRGYNEQFF; cdr3_nt: TGTGCCAGCAGTGGTGGGCCCCGGGGGTACAATGAGCAGTTCTTC
clone_size: -; j_call: TRBJ2-3; v_call: TRBV15; cdr3_length: 16; d_call: -; cdr3_aa: CATSRDISGSTDTQYF; cdr3_nt: TGTGCCACCAGCAGAGATATCAGCGGGAGCACAGATACGCAGTATTTT
clone_size: -; j_call: TRBJ2-7; v_call: TRBV6-5; cdr3_length: 16; d_call: -; cdr3_aa: CASSYSPPANSYEQYF; cdr3_nt: TGTGCCAGCAGTTACTCCCCCCCGGCCAACTCCTACGAGCAGTACTTC
clone_size: -; j_call: TRBJ2-1; v_call: TRBV5-4; cdr3_length: 15; d_call: -; cdr3_aa: CASSLGTPTGNEQFF; cdr3_nt: TGTGCCAGCAGCTTGGGGACTCCCACGGGGAATGAGCAGTTCTTC
clone_size: -; j_call: TRBJ1-2; v_call: TRBV6-5; cdr3_length: 13; d_call: -; cdr3_aa: CASSERGVEGYTF; cdr3_nt: TGTGCCAGCAGTGAGAGGGGGGTGGAGGGCTACACCTTC
clone_size: -; j_call: TRBJ1-2; v_call: TRBV20-1; cdr3_length: 11; d_call: -; cdr3_aa: CSEENNYGYTF; cdr3_nt: TGCAGTGAGGAGAATAACTATGGCTACACCTTC
clone_size: -; j_call: TRBJ1-2; v_call: TRBV2; cdr3_length: 14; d_call: -; cdr3_aa: CASTPETWTYGYTF; cdr3_nt: TGTGCCAGCACCCCCGAAACTTGGACCTATGGCTACACCTTC
clone_size: medium-sized; j_call: TRBJ2-2; v_call: TRBV5-6; cdr3_length: 16; d_call: -; cdr3_aa: CASSSDSLYNTGELFF; cdr3_nt: TGTGCCAGCAGCTCAGACTCTCTATATAACACCGGGGAGCTGTTTTTT
clone_size: -; j_call: TRBJ1-5; v_call: TRBV11-2; cdr3_length: 15; d_call: -; cdr3_aa: CASSLIPTGNQPQHF; cdr3_nt: TGTGCCAGCAGCTTAATCCCCACAGGGAATCAGCCCCAGCATTTT
clone_size: -; j_call: TRBJ1-2; v_call: TRBV27; cdr3_length: 15; d_call: -; cdr3_aa: CASSRTGSLNYGYTF; cdr3_nt: TGTGCCAGCAGCCGAACGGGGTCCCTTAACTATGGCTACACCTTC
clone_size: -; j_call: TRBJ2-2; v_call: TRBV19; cdr3_length: 13; d_call: -; cdr3_aa: CASRITGPGELFF; cdr3_nt: TGTGCCAGTAGGATCACCGGCCCCGGGGAGCTGTTTTTT
clone_size: once; j_call: TRBJ2-7; v_call: TRBV21-1; cdr3_length: 14; d_call: -; cdr3_aa: CASSIETRSYEQYF; cdr3_nt: TGTGCCAGCAGCATTGAGACCCGGTCCTACGAGCAGTACTTC
clone_size: -; j_call: TRBJ2-3; v_call: TRBV19; cdr3_length: 15; d_call: -; cdr3_aa: CASSIAAGAGDTQYF; cdr3_nt: TGTGCCAGTAGTATAGCGGCGGGGGCAGGAGATACGCAGTATTTT
clone_size: -; j_call: TRBJ2-1; v_call: TRBV14; cdr3_length: 16; d_call: -; cdr3_aa: CASSLGGGMVYNEQFF; cdr3_nt: TGTGCCAGCAGTCTAGGTGGGGGGATGGTCTACAATGAGCAGTTCTTC
clone_size: -; j_call: TRBJ1-4; v_call: TRBV7-2; cdr3_length: 15; d_call: -; cdr3_aa: CASSPGLWTNEKLFF; cdr3_nt: TGTGCCAGCAGCCCGGGCCTCTGGACTAATGAAAAACTGTTTTTT
clone_size: -; j_call: TRBJ2-2; v_call: TRBV6-4; cdr3_length: 14; d_call: -; cdr3_aa: CASKGSLNTGELFF; cdr3_nt: TGTGCCAGCAAGGGCAGCCTGAACACCGGGGAGCTGTTTTTT
clone_size: once; j_call: TRBJ2-7; v_call: TRBV11-2; cdr3_length: 16; d_call: TRBD2; cdr3_aa: CASSPLSSGGRYEQYF; cdr3_nt: TGTGCCAGCAGCCCCCTGTCTAGCGGGGGCCGATACGAGCAGTACTTC
clone_size: -; j_call: TRBJ1-6; v_call: TRBV28; cdr3_length: 14; d_call: -; cdr3_aa: CASRGGQYNSPLHF; cdr3_nt: TGTGCCAGCAGGGGGGGACAATATAATTCACCCCTCCACTTT
clone_size: once; j_call: TRBJ2-2; v_call: TRBV5-6; cdr3_length: 18; d_call: TRBD2; cdr3_aa: CASSLRGSGGLNTGELFF; cdr3_nt: TGTGCCAGCAGCTTGAGAGGTAGCGGGGGCCTAAACACCGGGGAGCTGTTTTTT
clone_size: -; j_call: TRBJ2-2; v_call: TRBV10-3; cdr3_length: 14; d_call: TRBD2; cdr3_aa: CAIGGLAGVGELFF; cdr3_nt: TGTGCCATCGGGGGACTAGCGGGGGTCGGGGAGCTGTTTTTT
clone_size: -; j_call: TRBJ1-5; v_call: TRBV30; cdr3_length: 13; d_call: -; cdr3_aa: CAWSVASNQPQHF; cdr3_nt: TGTGCCTGGAGTGTGGCCTCAAATCAGCCCCAGCATTTT
clone_size: few; j_call: TRBJ2-3; v_call: TRBV5-1; cdr3_length: 16; d_call: -; cdr3_aa: CASRAVGGTSTDTQYF; cdr3_nt: TGCGCCAGCAGAGCGGTGGGCGGGACTAGCACAGATACGCAGTATTTT